This TCR beta chain was captured by sequencing in a study of cytomegalovirus exposure and HLA in healthy donors. 60 Vbeta and 13 Jbeta primers were used in PCR. Profiled with immunoSEQ multiplex PCR; TCRdb holds only in-frame clones, not every one. The sample lists around 200,000 clones, under 70% occurring once. The germline gives CDR1 SEHNR, CDR2 FQNEAQ (reference sequence). This CDR3 spans 17 amino acids. V lost 5 bases to trimming and J lost 5 bases; unmatched junction nucleotides: 11. The sequence came from a man in his forties in good health and CMV-seropositive. The sample was PBMCs. The V gene is TRBV7-9, the J gene TRBJ2-2, with 10 bases that match TRBD1. CDR3 sequence: CASSPPDRGTWTGELFF. As DNA, the CDR3 is TGTGCCAGCAGCCCACCGGACAGGGGGACTTGGACCGGGGAGCTGTTTTTT.